These 16 T cell receptor beta chains came from one sample sequenced in a study of shared clonotypes between healthy human individuals. Sequenced by immunoSEQ multiplex PCR; TCRdb stores in-frame clones only, minus some. The sample carries millions of clones, approximately 90% recorded once. Source material: naive CD4+ T cells sorted from blood. The subset: CD45RA+ positively selected. These receptors came from a young man in good health.

The V and J genes are TRBV28 and TRBJ2-6, with TRBD2 matching 11 bases. The CDR3 consists of 19 residues. With 5 bases clipped from V and 0 bases from J, the junction kept 9 bases outside the gene matches. Germline V gene sequence: CDR1 MDHEN, CDR2 SYDVKM. The CDR3 DNA is TGTGCCAGCAGTCCACTGACTAGCGGGGTGAACTCTGGGGCCAACGTCCTGACTTTC. Its protein is CASSPLTSGVNSGANVLTF.

The chain links TRBV11-2 to TRBJ1-1, with no clear D. The CDR3 length is 14 residues. The germline V and J ends were trimmed by 3 bases and 10 bases, with 18 bases remaining between them. Germline lookup yields CDR1 SGHAT and CDR2 FQNNGV. The chain's CDR3 is CASSLRVRAEGAFF. CDR3 nucleotide sequence: TGTGCCAGCAGCTTGAGAGTAAGGGCGGAAGGAGCTTTCTTT.

The rearrangement links TRBV9 to TRBJ2-2, with 7 bases matching TRBD1. The CDR3 totals 17 residues. The J segment lost 1 base and the V segment lost 3 bases, leaving 9 bases of the junction unmatched. CDR1 is SGDLS, CDR2 YYNGEE, per germline. The CDR3 is CASSARTGSLNTGELFF. In nucleotides, the CDR3 is TGTGCCAGCAGCGCCCGGACAGGCTCCCTGAACACCGGGGAGCTGTTTTTT.

This clone appeared a single time. The V gene is TRBV29-1, the J gene TRBJ2-1; 8 bases align to TRBD2. Trimming removed 2 bases from V and 7 bases from J; junction bases left unmatched: 4. The CDR3 consists of 13 residues. Germline V gene lookup returns CDR1 SQVTM and CDR2 ANQGSEA. The chain's CDR3 is CSVEPRLANEQFF. The DNA for the CDR3 is TGCAGCGTTGAACCCAGACTAGCGAATGAGCAGTTCTTC.

The chain couples TRBV7-9 to TRBJ2-7; D unclear. Germline CDR1 is SEHNR and CDR2 is FQNEAQ (reference sequence). V lost 5 bases and J 5 bases, leaving 10 bases between the germline ends. The CDR3 covers 12 residues. CDR3 region: CASSPVSHEQYF. The CDR3 DNA reads as TGTGCCAGCAGCCCGGTCAGTCACGAGCAGTACTTC.

This sequence joins TRBV6-5 and TRBJ1-1, with no clear D. CDR3 size: 12 residues. Looked up from germline, CDR1 is MNHEY and CDR2 is SVGAGI. V lost 7 bases to trimming and J lost 2 bases, with 8 bases between them. The CDR3 region is CASTAPNTEAFF. As DNA, the CDR3 is TGTGCCAGCACCGCACCCAACACTGAAGCTTTCTTT.

Points on this clone: The same CDR3 can be traced to other DNA sequences in this sample. The chain couples TRBV18 to TRBJ1-2; no reliable D call. Germline-derived CDR1 and CDR2 are KGHSH and LQKENI. The CDR3 is 14 amino acids. The V gene lost 3 bases and the J gene lost 0 bases, with 8 bases spanning the gap. The CDR3 region is CASSPPGANYGYTF. In DNA, the CDR3 is TGTGCCAGCTCACCTCCTGGGGCTAACTATGGCTACACCTTC.

This sequence joins TRBV15 and TRBJ2-2, with D uncertain. Germline assignment: CDR1 LNHNV and CDR2 YYDKDF (reference sequence). The CDR3 covers 16 residues. V lost 0 bases and J lost 6, with 14 bases in between. The CDR3 DNA is TGTGCCACCAGCAGAGATCCCACGGGCACCGCCGGGGAGCTGTTTTTT. It codes for CATSRDPTGTAGELFF.

The genes are TRBV7-9 and TRBJ1-1; D is undetermined. CDR1 is SEHNR and CDR2 is FQNEAQ in the germline V gene (reference sequence). The length of the CDR3 is 14 residues. The V and J ends lost 6 bases and 6 bases respectively, with 17 bases between them. CDR3 sequence reads: CASRPGLTPSEAFF. The CDR3 DNA sequence: TGTGCCAGCAGGCCTGGATTAACCCCCTCTGAAGCTTTCTTT.

Of note for this clone: Its ends do not fully match the called genes, so a read error is possible. The chain uses TRBV5-6 and TRBJ1-3; a weak D match, TRBD1 (5 bases). Per germline, CDR1 SGHDT and CDR2 YYEEEE. The CDR3 runs 15 residues. CDR3 bases: TGTGCCAGCAGCGCCTCCAGGGTCCCTGGGAACACCATATATTTT. Protein: CASSASRVPGNTIYF.

This clone was detected once. The chain uses TRBV28 and TRBJ2-5; D might be TRBD2 (6 bases). This CDR3 spans 14 amino acids. Germline V lookup: CDR1 MDHEN, CDR2 SYDVKM. The germline V and J ends were trimmed by 6 bases and 2 bases, with 13 bases remaining between them. CDR3 loop: CASSQGGAQETQYF. CDR3 bases: TGTGCCAGCAGCCAGGGCGGGGCACAAGAGACCCAGTACTTC.

This rearrangement joins TRBV9 to TRBJ2-5; 14 bases align to TRBD2. The V gene end was trimmed by 0 bases and the J gene end by 1 base; junction bases not matched to a gene: 11. Per the germline V gene, CDR1 is SGDLS and CDR2 is YYNGEE. CDR3 length: 20 amino acids. Here the CDR3 DNA reads TGTGCCAGCAGCGTAGGCCCTGGACTAGCGGGGGGACGAACCCAAGAGACCCAGTACTTC. Translation: CASSVGPGLAGGRTQETQYF.

The chain uses TRBV7-9 and TRBJ1-1; the D is unclear. The germline V gene has CDR1 SEHNR and CDR2 FQNEAQ (reference sequence). CDR3 length: 13 amino acids. Between the trimmed V and J ends, which lost 1 base and 10 bases, there was a span of 13 bases. The CDR3 nucleotides read TGTGCCAGCAGCTTAGAAGGGATCGTGGCAGCTTTCTTT. This translates into CASSLEGIVAAFF.

The genes are TRBV7-2 and TRBJ1-5; D may be TRBD1 (6 bases). The germline V gene has CDR1 SGHTA and CDR2 FQGNSA. This CDR3 is built from 15 residues. The V end lost 5 bases, the J end lost 0 bases, and 11 bases lay between the germline ends. The CDR3 coding sequence is TGTGCCAGCAGCCGCAGGGGAATTAGCAATCAGCCCCAGCATTTT. This encodes CASSRRGISNQPQHF.

The J gene is TRBJ2-3, the V gene TRBV4-2, with 8 positions matching TRBD2. The germline CDR1 and CDR2 sequences are LGHNA and YNFKEQ. The V segment lost 1 base and the J segment 4 bases; nucleotides outside the gene matches: 4. CDR3 length: 15 residues. The CDR3 DNA is TGTGCCAGCAGCCAAGGAGGCGGGGGGTCAGATACGCAGTATTTT. It codes for CASSQGGGGSDTQYF.

In this sample, this clone turned up a few times. The chain recombines TRBV5-1 with TRBJ1-5; maybe TRBD1 (5 bases). The V end was cut by 7 bases, the J end by 7 bases, with 18 bases between. Germline CDR1 SGHRS, CDR2 YFSETQ. The CDR3 is 14 residues long. The CDR3 spells CASRLAGEGQPQHF. CDR3 sequence (DNA): TGCGCCAGCCGGTTGGCGGGGGAAGGCCAGCCCCAGCATTTT.